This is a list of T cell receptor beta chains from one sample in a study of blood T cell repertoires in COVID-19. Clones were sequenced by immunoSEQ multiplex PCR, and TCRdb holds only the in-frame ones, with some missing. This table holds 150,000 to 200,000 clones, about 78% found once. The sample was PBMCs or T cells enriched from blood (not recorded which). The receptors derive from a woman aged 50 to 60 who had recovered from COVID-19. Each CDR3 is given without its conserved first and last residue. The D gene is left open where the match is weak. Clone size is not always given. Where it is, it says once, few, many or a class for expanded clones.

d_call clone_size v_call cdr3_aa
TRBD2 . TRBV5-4 ASSWTSGRSDNEQF
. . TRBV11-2 ASSLRQVTNTEAF
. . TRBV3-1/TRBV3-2 ASRYGTKNTGELF
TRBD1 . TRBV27 ASSSDRVRGREKLF
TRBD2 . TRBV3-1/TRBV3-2 ASSLTSGPYNEQF
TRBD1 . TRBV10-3 AISEGTGPLYGYT
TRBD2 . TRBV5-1 ASSFLAGPQDEQF
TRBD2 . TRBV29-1 SGGSNSYEQY
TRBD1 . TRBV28 ASRPRTGGLSPLH
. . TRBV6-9 ASSYPAQGNNYEQY
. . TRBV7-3 ASSLANQETQY
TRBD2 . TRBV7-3 ASSRTSGSYEQY
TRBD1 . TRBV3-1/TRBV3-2 ASSHTPGTGGEKLF
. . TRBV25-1 ASRQTGHYNSPLH
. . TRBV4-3 ASSPEGTDEQF
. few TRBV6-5 ASSRAQGSYEQY
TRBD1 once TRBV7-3 ASSYRTGVNTGELF
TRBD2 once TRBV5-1 ASSSGTRDIRTDTQY
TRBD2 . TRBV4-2 ASSQRTSGNTGELF
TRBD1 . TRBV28 ASSLWDRGSGGYT
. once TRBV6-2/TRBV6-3 ASSYWRDSNQPQH
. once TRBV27 ASSNQGKQAF
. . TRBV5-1 ASSVQSSYEQY
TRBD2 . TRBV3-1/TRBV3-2 ASSPGGAYEQY
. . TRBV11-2 ASSLSFSNTGELF
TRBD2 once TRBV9 ASSPRLAGIYYEQY
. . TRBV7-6 ASSLRGGTSRDEQY
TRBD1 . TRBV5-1 ASSLARTGSSREQY
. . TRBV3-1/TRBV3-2 ASSQQGMNTEAF
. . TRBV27 ASSTDNSPLH
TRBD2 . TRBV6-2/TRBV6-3 ASSYSLAGGETQETQY
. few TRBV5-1 ASSLSQANTGELF
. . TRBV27 ASSPQGSNEQY
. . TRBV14 ASSLGGTTYNEQF
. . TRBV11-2 ASSPTVNTEAF
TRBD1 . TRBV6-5 ASRGTGRTETQY
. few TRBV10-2 ASTGFPSGGYT
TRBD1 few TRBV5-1 ASSLRDRSIEQY
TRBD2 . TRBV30 AWSNSGGSTDTQY
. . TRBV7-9 ASSRDTTAVV
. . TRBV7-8 ASSLRSGVENEQY
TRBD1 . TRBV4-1 ASSQRDRKETQY
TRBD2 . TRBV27 ASSRGAGGLPYEQY
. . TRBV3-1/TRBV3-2 ASSQDHGNTEAF
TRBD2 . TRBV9 ASSVAGLAEETQY
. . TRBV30 AWSGVAAPGTDTQY
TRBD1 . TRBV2 ASSGQVAYEQY
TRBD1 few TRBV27 ASSFLRGLNTEAF
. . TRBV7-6 ASSSVMGATPNEQF
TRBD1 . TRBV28 ASSSQGAQEYGYT